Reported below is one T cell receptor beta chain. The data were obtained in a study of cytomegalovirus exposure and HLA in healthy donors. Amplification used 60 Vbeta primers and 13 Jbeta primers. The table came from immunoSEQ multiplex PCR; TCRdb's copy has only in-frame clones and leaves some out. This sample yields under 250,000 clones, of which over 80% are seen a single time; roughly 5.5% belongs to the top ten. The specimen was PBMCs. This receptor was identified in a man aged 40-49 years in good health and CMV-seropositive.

This CDR3 reads CASSSGDSYEQYF. The CDR3 DNA follows: TGTGCCAGTTCCAGCGGGGACTCCTACGAGCAGTACTTC. The chain has TRBV13 and TRBJ2-7; 7 bases line up with TRBD2. Germline CDR1 is PRHDT and CDR2 is FYEKMQ (reference sequence). The CDR3 length is 13 residues. J lost 0 bases, V lost 9 bases, and 5 bases had no gene match.